One and the same sample provided the 20 T cell receptor beta chains below, sequenced in a study of cytomegalovirus exposure and HLA in healthy donors. Sequenced by immunoSEQ multiplex PCR; TCRdb stores in-frame clones only, minus some. In the table there are 330,000 or so clones, 75% to 90% of which are singletons. Sequencing was performed on PBMCs. The receptors were sampled from a woman in her late teens or twenties in good health and CMV-seronegative.

The chain combines TRBV27 with TRBJ1-1, with a possible D match to TRBD1 (6 bases). V dropped 5 bases and J dropped 4 bases, with 11 bases sitting between them. CDR3 size: 13 residues. Germline assignment: CDR1 MNHEY and CDR2 SMNVEV (reference sequence). The DNA for the CDR3 is TGTGCCAGCAGTACAGGGTTCGGCACTGAAGCTTTCTTT. Protein: CASSTGFGTEAFF.

The gene calls are TRBV19 and TRBJ1-1, with 9 bases aligning to TRBD1. The J segment lost 1 base and the V segment lost 4 bases, leaving 4 bases of the junction unmatched. The CDR3 totals 15 residues. CDR1 LNHDA and CDR2 SQIVND come from the germline V gene (reference sequence). CDR3 in DNA: TGTGCCAGTAGTAGACCGGGACAGGGGAACACTGAAGCTTTCTTT. It specifies CASSRPGQGNTEAFF.

V and J are TRBV28 and TRBJ1-2; 10 nucleotides agree with TRBD1. The CDR3 is 15 residues long. J gave up 6 bases and V 3 bases, and 7 bases lay outside the gene matches. Per germline, CDR1 MDHEN and CDR2 SYDVKM. The CDR3 is CASSFPGQGSHGYTF. The CDR3 nucleotides read TGTGCCAGCAGTTTCCCGGGACAGGGGTCGCATGGCTACACCTTC.

The rearrangement uses TRBV5-1 and TRBJ2-1; TRBD2 matches 8 bases. Trimming cost V 4 bases and J 8 bases; bases outside gene matches: 17. The CDR3 has 17 residues. Germline V gene sequence: CDR1 SGHRS, CDR2 YFSETQ. The CDR3 bases are TGCGCCAGCAGCACGGGATTCGGTAGCGGGATGTGGGATGAGCAGTTCTTC. Encoded protein: CASSTGFGSGMWDEQFF.

The rearrangement links TRBV11-2 to TRBJ2-1; D is perhaps TRBD2 (6 bases). The CDR3 has 16 residues. V was clipped by 0 bases and J by 4 bases, with 13 bases between them. Germline loops: CDR1 SGHAT, CDR2 FQNNGV. CDR3 bases: TGTGCCAGCAGCTTAGATGGAGGGGTTGAGTACAATGAGCAGTTCTTC. Translated: CASSLDGGVEYNEQFF.

This rearrangement joins TRBV5-6 to TRBJ2-2, with D maybe TRBD2 (5 bases). This CDR3 has 16 residues. V lost 3 bases and J lost 0, with 12 bases in between. Germline V CDR1 and CDR2: SGHDT, YYEEEE. The CDR3 DNA sequence: TGTGCCAGCAGCTGGTCGACTACCCCGAACACCGGGGAGCTGTTTTTT. This encodes CASSWSTTPNTGELFF.

The chain uses TRBV7-6 and TRBJ2-3; tentatively, D is TRBD2 (6 bases). The germline V gene encodes CDR1 SGHVS and CDR2 FNYEAQ. The CDR3 is 15 amino acids. Trimming removed 1 base from V and 2 bases from J, with 10 bases in between. CDR3 protein: CASSLVEGYTDTQYF. CDR3 coding DNA: TGTGCCAGCAGCTTAGTGGAGGGATACACAGATACGCAGTATTTT.

Remarks on this clone: The same CDR3 also results from other DNA sequences found in this sample. The V call is TRBV20-1, the J call TRBJ2-1; the D is unclear. CDR3 length: 11 amino acids. CDR1 is DFQATT and CDR2 is SNEGSKA in the germline V gene (reference sequence). Deletions cut 4 bases from V and 4 bases from J, with 5 bases between. CDR3 region: CSATPYNEQFF. As DNA, the CDR3 is TGCAGTGCTACCCCTTACAATGAGCAGTTCTTC.

The chain uses TRBV5-4 and TRBJ1-1, with 8 nucleotides matching TRBD1. The ends lost 10 bases at V and 0 bases at J; junction bases unmatched: 5. The CDR3 is 13 amino acids. Germline CDR1 and CDR2: SGHNT and YYREEE (reference sequence). Written as DNA, the CDR3 is TGTGCCTCGGGGGGACAGGTGAACACTGAAGCTTTCTTT. Translation gives CASGGQVNTEAFF. The full variable domain, completed using reference TRBV5-4 and TRBJ1-1, is ETGVTQSPTHLIKTRGQQVTLRCSSQSGHNTVSWYQQALGQGPQFIFQYYREEENGRGNFPPRFSGLQFPNYSSELNVNALELDDSALYLCASGGQVNTEAFFGQGTRLTVV.

This chain joins TRBV29-1 and TRBJ1-2, with a weak D call TRBD1 (6 bases). The length of the CDR3 is 15 residues. Germline values: CDR1 SQVTM, CDR2 ANQGSEA. The V end was cut by 0 bases, the J end by 4 bases, with 15 bases between. The CDR3 region is CSVEDGQGLGYGYTF. In DNA form, the CDR3 reads TGCAGCGTTGAAGATGGGCAGGGGCTTGGCTATGGCTACACCTTC.

This clone was seen just once. The rearrangement links TRBV27 to TRBJ1-1; a possible D gene is TRBD1 (5 bases). V was clipped by 2 bases and J by 5 bases, with 15 bases between them. Germline loops: CDR1 MNHEY, CDR2 SMNVEV (reference sequence). The CDR3 length is 15 residues. The CDR3 here is CASSLVARPGTEAFF. The CDR3 bases are TGTGCCAGCAGTTTAGTTGCGCGCCCAGGGACTGAAGCTTTCTTT.

CDR3 loop: CSVPLAGLQETQYF. CDR3 nucleotides: TGCAGCGTTCCTCTAGCGGGGTTACAAGAGACCCAGTACTTC. The rearrangement links TRBV29-1 to TRBJ2-5; TRBD2 agrees at 9 bases. Trimming at V came to 5 bases and at J to 2 bases, leaving 6 bases not matched to a gene. Looked up from germline, CDR1 is SQVTM and CDR2 is ANQGSEA. The CDR3 covers 14 residues. Supplemented by reference TRBV29-1 and TRBJ2-5, the full variable domain reads SAVISQKPSRDICQRGTSLTIQCQVDSQVTMMFWYRQQPGQSLTLIATANQGSEATYESGFVIDKFPISRPNLTFSTLTVSNMSPEDSSIYLCSVPLAGLQETQYFGPGTRLLVL.

This clone was detected only once. The chain recombines TRBV6-5 with TRBJ1-2, with D perhaps matching TRBD1 (6 bases). The ends were cut back, 6 bases at V and 5 bases at J, with 16 bases in the middle. The germline V gene has CDR1 MNHEY and CDR2 SVGAGI. The CDR3 loop spans 14 amino acids. CDR3 loop: CASSPRGRAYGYTF. DNA for the CDR3: TGTGCCAGCAGCCCCAGGGGCAGGGCATATGGCTACACCTTC.

The chain couples TRBV18 to TRBJ2-7; 13 nucleotides align to TRBD2. The CDR3 has 17 residues. The germline gives CDR1 KGHSH, CDR2 LQKENI. The V segment lost 5 bases and the J segment 0 bases; nucleotides outside the gene matches: 7. CDR3 bases: TGTGCCAGCTCATACGGGACTAGCGGGACCTACTCCTACGAGCAGTACTTC. It specifies CASSYGTSGTYSYEQYF.

This clone was counted a single time. J is TRBJ2-2 and V is TRBV9; D is perhaps TRBD2 (6 bases). V was pared by 4 bases and J by 15 bases, with 19 bases between. Germline V gene sequence: CDR1 SGDLS, CDR2 YYNGEE. The CDR3 runs to 13 residues. CDR3 bases: TGTGCCAGCAGCCCCCGGAGGGAAGGGACGGTGTTTTTT. Amino acid sequence: CASSPRREGTVFF. Together with reference TRBV9 and TRBJ2-2, the CDR3 gives the full variable domain: DSGVTQTPKHLITATGQRVTLRCSPRSGDLSVYWYQQSLDQGLQFLIQYYNGEERAKGNILERFSAQQFPDLHSELNLSSLELGDSALYFCASSPRREGTVFFGEGSRLTVL.

This clone was detected only a few times. The CDR3 region has the DNA TGTGCCAGCAGTTTATCCACAGGGGGCCCCTACGAGCAGTACTTC. Protein product: CASSLSTGGPYEQYF. V is TRBV27 and J is TRBJ2-7; 9 bases map to TRBD1. Germline CDR1 is MNHEY and CDR2 is SMNVEV (reference sequence). V lost 0 bases, J lost 2 bases, and 2 bases stayed unmatched. The CDR3 contains 15 residues.

The chain recombines TRBV12-2 with TRBJ2-7; TRBD2, the table's D call, was not compared with the DNA. TRBV12-2 is described as a pseudogene. The CDR3 runs to 17 residues. The CDR3 is CASRREGLAGELWEQYF. The DNA of the CDR3 is TGTGCAAGTCGCCGAGAGGGACTAGCGGGAGAATTGTGGGAGCAGTACTTC.

The chain couples TRBV2 to TRBJ1-2, with TRBD1 matching over 12 bases. This CDR3 is 15 amino acids long. Germline V lookup: CDR1 SNHLY, CDR2 FYNNEI. J was trimmed by 7 bases and V by 7 bases; bases with no gene match: 10. CDR3 in amino acids: CASILPGQGAVGYTF. DNA for the CDR3: TGTGCCAGCATACTGCCGGGACAGGGGGCTGTTGGCTACACCTTC.

The V gene is TRBV21-1, the J gene TRBJ2-1; TRBD2 is taken as the D call from the table, unchecked against the DNA. TRBV21-1 is described as a pseudogene. CDR3 length: 14 amino acids. CDR3 coding DNA: TGTGCCAGCAGAACTAGCGGGATGCACAATGAGCAGTTCTTC. Its translation is CASRTSGMHNEQFF.

This clone was observed once. The chain employs TRBV25-1 and TRBJ2-3; no definite D call. Germline assignment: CDR1 MGHDK and CDR2 SYGVNS. V was trimmed by 6 bases and J by 2 bases, leaving 3 bases between them. CDR3 length equals 11 residues. The CDR3 nucleotides read TGTGCCAGCAGGTACACAGATACGCAGTATTTT. Protein product: CASRYTDTQYF.